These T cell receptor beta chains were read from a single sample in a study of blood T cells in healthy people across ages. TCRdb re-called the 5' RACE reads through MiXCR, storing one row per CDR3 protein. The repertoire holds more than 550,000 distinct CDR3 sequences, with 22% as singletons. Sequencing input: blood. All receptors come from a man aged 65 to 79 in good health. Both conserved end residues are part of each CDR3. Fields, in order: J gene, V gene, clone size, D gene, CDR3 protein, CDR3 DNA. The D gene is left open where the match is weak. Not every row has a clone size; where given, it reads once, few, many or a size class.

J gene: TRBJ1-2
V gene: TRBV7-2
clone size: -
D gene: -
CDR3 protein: CASSYGPNYGYTF
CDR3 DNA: TGTGCCAGCAGTTACGGACCTAACTATGGCTACACCTTC

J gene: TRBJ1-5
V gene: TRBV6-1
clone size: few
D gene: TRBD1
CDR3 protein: CASTSLTGQGGNQPQHF
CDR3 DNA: TGTGCCAGCACCTCCCTGACCGGACAGGGAGGAAATCAGCCCCAGCATTTT

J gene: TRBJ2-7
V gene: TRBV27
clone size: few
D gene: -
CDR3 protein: CASSLGRESYEQYF
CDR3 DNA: TGTGCCAGCAGTTTGGGAAGAGAATCCTACGAGCAGTACTTC

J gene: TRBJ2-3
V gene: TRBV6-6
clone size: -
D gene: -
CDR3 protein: CASSSIDTQYF
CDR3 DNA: TGTGCCAGCAGTTCAATAGATACGCAGTATTTT

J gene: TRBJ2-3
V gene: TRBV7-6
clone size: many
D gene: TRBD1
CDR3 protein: CASSSRTGSGGDTQYF
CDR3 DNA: TGTGCCAGCAGCTCCCGGACAGGGTCGGGCGGAGATACGCAGTATTTT

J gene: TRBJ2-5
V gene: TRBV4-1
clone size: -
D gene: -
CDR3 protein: CASSPQGRQETQYF
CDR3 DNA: TGCGCCAGCAGCCCACAGGGTCGGCAAGAGACCCAGTACTTC

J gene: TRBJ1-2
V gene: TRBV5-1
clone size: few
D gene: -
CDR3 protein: CASSWGSPGQGGYTF
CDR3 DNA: TGCGCCAGCAGCTGGGGAAGCCCTGGGCAGGGTGGCTACACCTTC

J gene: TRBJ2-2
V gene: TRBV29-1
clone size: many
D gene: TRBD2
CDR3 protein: CSVAGLAVNTGELFF
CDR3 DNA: TGCAGCGTTGCGGGACTAGCGGTTAACACCGGGGAGCTGTTTTTT

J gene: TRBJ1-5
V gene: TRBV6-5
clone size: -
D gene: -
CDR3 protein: CASSYSRAQNQPQHF
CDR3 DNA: TGTGCCAGCAGTTACTCCAGGGCCCAAAATCAGCCCCAGCATTTT

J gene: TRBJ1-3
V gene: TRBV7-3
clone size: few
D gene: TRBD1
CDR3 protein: CASSPDRAGGNTIYF
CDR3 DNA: TGTGCCAGCAGCCCTGACAGGGCGGGGGGAAACACCATATATTTT

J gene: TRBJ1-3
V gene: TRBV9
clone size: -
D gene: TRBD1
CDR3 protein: CASTGQGRGNTIYF
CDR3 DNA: TGTGCCAGCACCGGACAGGGCCGTGGAAACACCATATATTTT